These T cell receptor beta chains were read from a single sample in a study of PD-1 blockade in classical Hodgkin lymphoma. The assay was immunoSEQ multiplex PCR, and TCRdb's table has in-frame clones only and misses some. The table has over 10,000 clones, over 75% seen once; the top ten hold roughly a quarter. The specimen comprised peripheral blood mononuclear cells (PBMCs), sampled at baseline. Receptor source: a human donor with classical Hodgkin lymphoma. CDR3s include the opening cysteine and the closing phenylalanine or tryptophan.

TRBJ2-1	TRBV9	CASSVGLAGHNEQFF
TRBJ1-2	TRBV10-3	CAISEGNYGYTF
TRBJ1-2	TRBV20-1	CSAIANYGYTF
TRBJ2-7	TRBV7-2	CASSLATATARSYEQYF
TRBJ1-3	TRBV5-4	CASSLDRGTGNTIYF
TRBJ1-2	TRBV14	CASSQVGTGIYGYTF
TRBJ2-7	TRBV6-6	CASSAPTSGRSGEQYF
TRBJ1-1	TRBV7-6	CASSLATGGMNTEAFF
TRBJ2-3	TRBV4-3	CASSQDWQGPTDTQYF
TRBJ2-1	TRBV5-6	CASSIRDISYNEQFF
TRBJ2-7	TRBV6-5	CASSYSRDRGYEQYF
TRBJ1-5	TRBV7-8	CASSLQRVNQPQHF
TRBJ1-2	TRBV29-1	CSVDREFYGYTF
TRBJ1-5	TRBV27	CASSKGQAFNQPQHF
TRBJ1-1	TRBV6-1	CASSEYKGAFF
TRBJ1-1	TRBV6-1	CASSEDGAMNTEAFF
TRBJ2-7	TRBV5-1	CASSLAGQGTYEQYF
TRBJ1-1	TRBV10-3	CAISEQAAQLTEAFF
TRBJ1-6	TRBV6-1	CASSEGQENSPLHF